This TCR beta chain was documented in a study of cytomegalovirus exposure and HLA in healthy donors. J was trimmed by 3 bases and V by 6 bases; bases with no gene match: 2. The CDR3 length is 13 residues. The germline V gene has CDR1 MDHEN and CDR2 SYDVKM. PCR was performed using 60 Vbeta and 13 Jbeta primers. Data came from immunoSEQ multiplex PCR; TCRdb stores just in-frame clones and leaves some out. The table has 250,000 to 350,000 clones, approximately 80% seen once. On this clone: As yet, its antigen is unknown.

Whole-study findings and limits: Association of a missense DCLRE1C variant with TCR beta V- and J-gene trimming was reported in a later analysis. According to reports, the classifier identified cytomegalovirus status with high specificity and sensitivity. Later findings reportedly placed an Asian-associated ancestry cluster below the approximately 670-donor mean for N-insertions. It was shown in a later analysis that HLA-associated TCR beta chains were more clonally expanded than other, equally common chains.

V and J are TRBV28 and TRBJ2-7; 10 positions agree with TRBD1. The receptor comes from a girl between 2 and 10 years old in good health and CMV-seronegative. Specimen: PBMCs. The CDR3 DNA follows: TGTGCCAGCAGGGGACAGGGGAACTACGAGCAGTACTTC. Its translation is CASRGQGNYEQYF.